The T cell receptor (beta chain) described here comes from a study of T cell responses to AZD1222 COVID-19 vaccine. Study details: The study pooled second doses at about 4 or about 12 weeks. Study-level points and caveats: Close to half of all spike-specific TCRs reportedly target regions of the variants that are unmutated. Clonal diversity was possibly underestimated, and the donors were mostly white British, with more females.

For this clone: Its antigen remains unidentified.

Repertoires were generated with immunoSEQ multiplex PCR, while TCRdb's copy carries only in-frame clones and drops some. The sample has roughly 120,000 clones; about 90% are singletons. Trimming cost V 5 bases and J 1 base, with 8 bases left between them. This CDR3 is built from 13 residues. In germline, CDR1 is SNHLY, CDR2 FYNNEI. This clonotype was obtained from an adult in good health. The source material was peripheral blood, sampled on day 0 of AZD1222 vaccination. The chain recombines TRBV2 with TRBJ2-5; D may be TRBD1 (5 bases). CDR3 coding DNA: TGTGCCAGCAGTACAGGTCGCCAAGAGACCCAGTACTTC. This translates into CASSTGRQETQYF.